The TCR beta chain under discussion was sequenced for a study of blood T cell repertoires in COVID-19. Study at large: Acute-phase and convalescent COVID-19 samples originated in the United States, Italy and Spain. From T cells, B-cell-depleted T cells, or PBMCs came the material, which was cDNA or gDNA.

Libraries were prepared by immunoSEQ multiplex PCR; TCRdb keeps only in-frame clonotypes and omits some of them. The sample contains about 170,000 clones, around 85% of which appear only once. The CDR3 extends over 13 amino acids. Looked up from germline, CDR1 is KGHSH and CDR2 is LQKENI. V dropped 6 bases and J dropped 3 bases, with 11 bases sitting between them. Sequenced material: peripheral blood. This TCR derives from a man older than 75 with COVID-19, enrolled during active disease. This rearrangement joins TRBV18 to TRBJ2-5; weak D call: TRBD2 (5 bases). This CDR3 is CASSRGFEETQYF. Here the CDR3 DNA reads TGTGCCAGCTCCAGAGGGTTCGAAGAGACCCAGTACTTC.